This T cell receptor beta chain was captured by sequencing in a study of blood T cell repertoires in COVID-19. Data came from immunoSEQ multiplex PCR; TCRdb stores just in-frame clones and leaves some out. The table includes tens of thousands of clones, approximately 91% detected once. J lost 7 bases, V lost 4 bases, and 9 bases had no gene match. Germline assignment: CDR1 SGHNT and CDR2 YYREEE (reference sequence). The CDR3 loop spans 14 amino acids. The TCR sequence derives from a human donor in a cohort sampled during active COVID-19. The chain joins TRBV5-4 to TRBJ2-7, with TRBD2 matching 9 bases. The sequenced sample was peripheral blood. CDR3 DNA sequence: TGTGCCAGCAGCCTCGGACTAGCGACGGAGGAGCAGTACTTC. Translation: CASSLGLATEEQYF. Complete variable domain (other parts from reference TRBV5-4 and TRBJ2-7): ETGVTQSPTHLIKTRGQQVTLRCSSQSGHNTVSWYQQALGQGPQFIFQYYREEENGRGNFPPRFSGLQFPNYSSELNVNALELDDSALYLCASSLGLATEEQYFGPGTRLTVT.